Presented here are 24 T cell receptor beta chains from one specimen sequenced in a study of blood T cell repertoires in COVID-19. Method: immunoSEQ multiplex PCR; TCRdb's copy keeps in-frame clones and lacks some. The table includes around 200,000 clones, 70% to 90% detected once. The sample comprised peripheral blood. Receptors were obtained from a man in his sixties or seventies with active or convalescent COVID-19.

CDR3: CATSAGTARNTGELFF. Written as DNA, the CDR3 is TGTGCCACCAGTGCGGGAACAGCCAGAAACACCGGGGAGCTGTTTTTT. The rearrangement uses TRBV24-1 and TRBJ2-2; D is possibly TRBD2 (5 bases). The V gene lost 5 bases and the J gene lost 2 bases, with 14 bases spanning the gap. The length of the CDR3 is 16 residues. CDR1 KGHDR and CDR2 SFDVKD come from the germline V gene.

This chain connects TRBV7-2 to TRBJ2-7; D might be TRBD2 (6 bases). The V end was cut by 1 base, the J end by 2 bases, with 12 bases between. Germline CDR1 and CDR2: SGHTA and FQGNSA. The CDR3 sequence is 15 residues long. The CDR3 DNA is TGTGCCAGCAGCTTAGACAGCGGGCTTCCCTACGAGCAGTACTTC. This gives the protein CASSLDSGLPYEQYF.

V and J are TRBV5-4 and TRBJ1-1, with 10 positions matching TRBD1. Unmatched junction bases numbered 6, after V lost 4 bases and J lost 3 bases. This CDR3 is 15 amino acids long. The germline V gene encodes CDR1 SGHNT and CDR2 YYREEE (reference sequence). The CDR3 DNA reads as TGTGCCAGCAGCGGAATGGGACAGGGGTACACTGAAGCTTTCTTT. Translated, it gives CASSGMGQGYTEAFF.

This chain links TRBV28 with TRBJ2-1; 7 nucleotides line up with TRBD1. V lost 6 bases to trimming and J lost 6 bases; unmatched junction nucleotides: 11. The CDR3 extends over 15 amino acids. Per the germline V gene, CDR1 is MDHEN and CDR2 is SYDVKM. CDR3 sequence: CASRTPGTVLNEQFF. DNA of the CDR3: TGTGCCAGCAGAACCCCCGGGACAGTTCTCAATGAGCAGTTCTTC.

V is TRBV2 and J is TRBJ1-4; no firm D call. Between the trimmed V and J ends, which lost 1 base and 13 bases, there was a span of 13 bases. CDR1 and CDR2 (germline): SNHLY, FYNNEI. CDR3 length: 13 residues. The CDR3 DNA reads TGTGCCAGCAGTGAAGGTCGGCTGCCAGGACTGTTTTTT. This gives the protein CASSEGRLPGLFF.

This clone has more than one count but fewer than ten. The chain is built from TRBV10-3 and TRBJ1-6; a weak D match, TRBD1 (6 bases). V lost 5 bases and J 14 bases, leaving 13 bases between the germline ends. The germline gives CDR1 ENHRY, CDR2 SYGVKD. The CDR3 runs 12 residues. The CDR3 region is CAISPQGMALHF. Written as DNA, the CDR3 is TGTGCCATCAGTCCCCAGGGGATGGCCCTCCACTTT.

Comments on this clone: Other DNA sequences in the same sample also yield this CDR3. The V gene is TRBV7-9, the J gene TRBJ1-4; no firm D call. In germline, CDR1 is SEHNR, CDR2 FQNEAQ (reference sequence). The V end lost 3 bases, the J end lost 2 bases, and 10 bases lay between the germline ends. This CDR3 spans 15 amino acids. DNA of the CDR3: TGTGCCAGCAGCTTGGGAGCTGCGACTAATGAAAAACTGTTTTTT. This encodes CASSLGAATNEKLFF. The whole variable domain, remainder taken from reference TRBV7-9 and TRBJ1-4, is DTGVSQNPRHKITKRGQNVTFRCDPISEHNRLYWYRQTLGQGPEFLTYFQNEAQLEKSRLLSDRFSAERPKGSFSTLEIQRTEQGDSAMYLCASSLGAATNEKLFFGSGTQLSVL.

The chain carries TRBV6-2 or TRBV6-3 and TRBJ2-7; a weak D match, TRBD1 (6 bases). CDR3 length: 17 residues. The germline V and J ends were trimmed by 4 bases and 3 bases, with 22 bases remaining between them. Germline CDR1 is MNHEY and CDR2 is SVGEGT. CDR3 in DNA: TGTGCCAGCAGTTGGCGAACGACAGGATCTGGATTCTACGAGCAGTACTTC. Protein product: CASSWRTTGSGFYEQYF.

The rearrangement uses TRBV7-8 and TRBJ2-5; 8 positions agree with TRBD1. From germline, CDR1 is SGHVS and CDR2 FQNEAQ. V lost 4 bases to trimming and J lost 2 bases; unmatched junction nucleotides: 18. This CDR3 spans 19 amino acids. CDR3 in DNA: TGTGCCAGCAGCTCCCCGGACAGGGCCATCCTAAAGCGGCAAGAGACCCAGTACTTC. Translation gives CASSSPDRAILKRQETQYF.

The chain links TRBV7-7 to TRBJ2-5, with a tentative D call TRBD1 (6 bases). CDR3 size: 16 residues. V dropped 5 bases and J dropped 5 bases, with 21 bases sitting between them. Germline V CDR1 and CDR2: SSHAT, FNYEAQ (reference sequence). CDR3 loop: CASSPSAVRGWETQYF. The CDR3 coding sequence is TGTGCCAGCAGCCCCTCGGCAGTAAGGGGGTGGGAGACCCAGTACTTC.

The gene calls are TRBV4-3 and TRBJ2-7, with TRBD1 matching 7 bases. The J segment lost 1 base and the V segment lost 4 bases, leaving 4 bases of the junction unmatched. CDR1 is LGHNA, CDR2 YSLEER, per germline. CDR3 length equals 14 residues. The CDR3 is CASSLGTDSYEQYF. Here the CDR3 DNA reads TGCGCCAGCAGCCTTGGGACAGATTCCTACGAGCAGTACTTC.

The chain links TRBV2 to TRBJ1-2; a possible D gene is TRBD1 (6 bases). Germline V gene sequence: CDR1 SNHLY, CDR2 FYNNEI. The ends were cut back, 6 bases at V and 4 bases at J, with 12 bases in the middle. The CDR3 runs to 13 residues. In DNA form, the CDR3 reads TGTGCCAGCAGCCCGGACAGCGGCTATGGCTACACCTTC. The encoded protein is CASSPDSGYGYTF.

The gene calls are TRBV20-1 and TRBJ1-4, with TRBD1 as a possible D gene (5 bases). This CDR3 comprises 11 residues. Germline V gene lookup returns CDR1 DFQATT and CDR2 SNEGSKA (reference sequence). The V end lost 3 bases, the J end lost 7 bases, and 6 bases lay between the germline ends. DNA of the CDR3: TGCAGTGCTAGCAGGGCTGAAAAACTGTTTTTT. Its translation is CSASRAEKLFF.

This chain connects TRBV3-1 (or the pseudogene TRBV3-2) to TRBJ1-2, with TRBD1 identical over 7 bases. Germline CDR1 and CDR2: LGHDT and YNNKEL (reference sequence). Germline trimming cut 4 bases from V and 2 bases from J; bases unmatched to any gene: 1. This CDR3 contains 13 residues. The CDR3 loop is CASSPTGNYGYTF. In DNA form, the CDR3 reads TGTGCCAGCAGCCCGACAGGGAACTATGGCTACACCTTC.

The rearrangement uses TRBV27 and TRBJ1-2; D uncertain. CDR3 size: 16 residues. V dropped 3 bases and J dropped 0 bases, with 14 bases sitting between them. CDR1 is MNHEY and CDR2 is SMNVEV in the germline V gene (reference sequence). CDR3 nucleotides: TGTGCCAGCAGTTTGTGGTCGACTCCCTCTAACTATGGCTACACCTTC. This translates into CASSLWSTPSNYGYTF.

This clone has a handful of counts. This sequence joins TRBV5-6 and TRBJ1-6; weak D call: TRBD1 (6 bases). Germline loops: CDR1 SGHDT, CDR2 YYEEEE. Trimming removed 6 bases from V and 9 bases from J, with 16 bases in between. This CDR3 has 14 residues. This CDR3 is CASTSGQIGSPLHF. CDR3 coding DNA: TGTGCCAGCACCTCGGGACAAATCGGTTCACCCCTCCACTTT.

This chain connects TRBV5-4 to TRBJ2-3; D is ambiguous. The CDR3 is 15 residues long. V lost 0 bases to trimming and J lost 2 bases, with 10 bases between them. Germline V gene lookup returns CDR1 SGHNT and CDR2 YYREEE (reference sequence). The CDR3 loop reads CASSLALRLTDTQYF. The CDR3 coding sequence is TGTGCCAGCAGCTTGGCCCTCAGGCTCACAGATACGCAGTATTTT. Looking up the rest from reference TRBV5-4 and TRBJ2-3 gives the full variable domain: ETGVTQSPTHLIKTRGQQVTLRCSSQSGHNTVSWYQQALGQGPQFIFQYYREEENGRGNFPPRFSGLQFPNYSSELNVNALELDDSALYLCASSLALRLTDTQYFGPGTRLTVL.

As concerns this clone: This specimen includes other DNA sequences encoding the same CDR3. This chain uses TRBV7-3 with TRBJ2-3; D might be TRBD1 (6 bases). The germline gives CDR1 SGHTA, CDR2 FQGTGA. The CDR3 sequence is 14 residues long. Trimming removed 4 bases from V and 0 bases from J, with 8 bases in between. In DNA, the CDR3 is TGTGCCAGCAGCTCTAGGGGGAGCACAGATACGCAGTATTTT. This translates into CASSSRGSTDTQYF.

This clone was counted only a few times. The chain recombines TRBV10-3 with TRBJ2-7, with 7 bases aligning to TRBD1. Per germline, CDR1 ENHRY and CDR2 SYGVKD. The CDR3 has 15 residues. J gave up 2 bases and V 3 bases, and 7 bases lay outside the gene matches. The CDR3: CAISESTGLTYEQYF. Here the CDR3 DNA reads TGTGCCATCAGTGAATCGACAGGGCTCACCTACGAGCAGTACTTC.

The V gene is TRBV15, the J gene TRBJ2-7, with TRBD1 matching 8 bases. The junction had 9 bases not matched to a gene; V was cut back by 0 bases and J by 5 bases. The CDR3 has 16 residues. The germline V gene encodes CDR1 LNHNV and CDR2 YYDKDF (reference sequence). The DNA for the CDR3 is TGTGCCACCAGCAGAGATGAGTACAGGGGGGACAACGAGCAGTACTTC. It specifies CATSRDEYRGDNEQYF. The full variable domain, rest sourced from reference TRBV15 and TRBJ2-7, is DAMVIQNPRYQVTQFGKPVTLSCSQTLNHNVMYWYQQKSSQAPKLLFHYYDKDFNNEADTPDNFQSRRPNTSFCFLDIRSPGLGDTAMYLCATSRDEYRGDNEQYFGPGTRLTVT.

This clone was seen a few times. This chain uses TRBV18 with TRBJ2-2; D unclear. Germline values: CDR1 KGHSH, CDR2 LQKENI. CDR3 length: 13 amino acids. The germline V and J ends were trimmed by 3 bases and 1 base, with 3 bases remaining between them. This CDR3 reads CASSPRNTGELFF. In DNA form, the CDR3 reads TGTGCCAGCTCACCCCGGAACACCGGGGAGCTGTTTTTT.

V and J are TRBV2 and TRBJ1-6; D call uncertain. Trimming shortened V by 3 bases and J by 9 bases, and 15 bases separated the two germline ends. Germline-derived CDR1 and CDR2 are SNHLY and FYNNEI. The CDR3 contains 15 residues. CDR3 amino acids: CASSDRPHLGSPLHF. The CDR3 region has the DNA TGTGCCAGCAGTGACAGGCCCCACCTCGGTTCACCCCTCCACTTT.

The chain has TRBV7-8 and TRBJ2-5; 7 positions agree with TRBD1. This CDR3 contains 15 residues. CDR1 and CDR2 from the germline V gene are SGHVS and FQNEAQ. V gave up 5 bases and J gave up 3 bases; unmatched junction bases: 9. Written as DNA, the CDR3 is TGTGCCAGCAGCAGAGCCCCCGGGACAGAAGAGACCCAGTACTTC. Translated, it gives CASSRAPGTEETQYF.

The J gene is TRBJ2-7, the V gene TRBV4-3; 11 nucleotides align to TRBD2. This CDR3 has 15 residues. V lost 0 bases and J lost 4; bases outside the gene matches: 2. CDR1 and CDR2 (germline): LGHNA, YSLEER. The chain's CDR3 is CASSQDTSGSYEQYF. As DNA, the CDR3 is TGCGCCAGCAGCCAAGATACTAGCGGGAGTTACGAGCAGTACTTC.